The 18 T cell receptor beta chains given below trace back to one sample, sequenced in a study of CD8 T cells in Susac syndrome. An input of about 0.45 to 1 ug of RNA was subjected to reverse transcription using random hexamers. Via MiXCR, TCRdb re-called the immunoSEQ multiplex PCR reads, giving one row per CDR3 protein. The sample carries a few hundred thousand distinct CDR3 sequences, approximately 95% recorded once. Sequences were obtained from CD4+ T cells from PBMCs. The receptors derive from a human donor with multiple sclerosis.

The chain employs TRBV20-1 and TRBJ2-3; 11 nucleotides match TRBD2. Germline V gene data show CDR1 as DFQATT and CDR2 as SNEGSKA (reference sequence). This CDR3 region has 18 residues. Trimming took 5 bases from V and 0 from J; bases not matched to a gene: 13. CDR3 nucleotides: TGCAGTGCTTCGGGACACCTACTAGCGGGGGCTAGCACAGATACGCAGTATTTT. Amino acids: CSASGHLLAGASTDTQYF.

This rearrangement joins TRBV14 to TRBJ2-7, with D perhaps matching TRBD2 (5 bases). The CDR3 spans 11 residues. Trimming removed 8 bases at V and 7 bases at J, with 12 bases between. Germline V gene sequence: CDR1 SGHDN, CDR2 FVKESK. CDR3 nucleotide sequence: TGTGCCAGCTCCCGAAGGAGGGAGCAGTACGTC. Residues: CASSRRREQYV.

The rearrangement uses TRBV5-6 and TRBJ2-6; D perhaps matches TRBD2 (5 bases). V gave up 6 bases and J gave up 4 bases, with 20 bases separating them. Germline V CDR1 and CDR2: SGHDT, YYEEEE. The CDR3 contains 17 residues. The CDR3 bases are TGTGCCAGCACCACTCGAAAAGGACGGGGAGGGGCCAACGTCCTGACTTTC. Translation: CASTTRKGRGGANVLTF.

This rearrangement joins TRBV7-9 to TRBJ1-2, with 9 bases aligning to TRBD1. Trimming took 5 bases from V and 6 from J; bases not matched to a gene: 10. The CDR3 has 15 amino acids. The germline V gene has CDR1 SEHNR and CDR2 FQNEAQ (reference sequence). The CDR3 bases are TGTGCCAGCAGCATCGGACAGGGGAAGTGGGATGGCTACACCTTC. Translating gives CASSIGQGKWDGYTF.

On this clonotype: One junction end does not reproduce the germline sequence, and a read error may be involved. V usage is TRBV7-7 and J usage is TRBJ2-3; 14 bases match TRBD2. The CDR3 spans 16 residues. Germline CDR1 SSHAT, CDR2 FNYEAQ (reference sequence). CDR3 protein: CASSTGLAGGSDTQYF. As DNA, the CDR3 is TGTGCTAGCAGCACTGGACTAGCGGGGGGTTCAGATACGCAGTATTTT.

CDR3 loop: CSVAMTGTGTDTQYF. The CDR3 nucleotides read TGCAGCGTCGCTATGACCGGGACGGGCACAGATACGCAGTATTTT. V and J are TRBV29-1 and TRBJ2-3; D is tentatively TRBD1 or TRBD2 (5 bases each). The CDR3 contains 15 residues. V lost 6 bases and J lost 1, with 17 bases in between. Germline CDR1 and CDR2: SQVTM and ANQGSEA.

This clonotype was seen once. The chain carries TRBV12-3 or TRBV12-4 and TRBJ1-5; no firm D call. This CDR3 region has 16 residues. Trimming left V 6 bases short and J 0 bases short, with 15 bases between. The CDR3, as DNA: TGTGCCAGCAGCCGGAATGGAGACTATAGCAATCAGCCCCAGCATTTT. Protein product: CASSRNGDYSNQPQHF.

A few counts support this clonotype. V is TRBV20-1 and J is TRBJ2-3, with 8 bases that match TRBD2. Germline V gene data show CDR1 as DFQATT and CDR2 as SNEGSKA (reference sequence). V shed 3 bases and J 4 bases; nucleotides not matched to a gene: 3. The CDR3 consists of 13 residues. The DNA of the CDR3 is TGCAGTGCTAGCGGGGGGGCGCCAGATACGCAGTATTTT. Protein: CSASGGAPDTQYF.

The genes are TRBV13 and TRBJ2-1; D is possibly TRBD2 (7 bases). CDR3 length equals 12 residues. V lost 8 bases to trimming and J lost 13 bases, with 18 bases between them. Per the germline V gene, CDR1 is PRHDT and CDR2 is FYEKMQ (reference sequence). The CDR3 bases are TGTGCCAGCGGGTTGGCGGGGGCCCTACAGTTCTTC. It specifies CASGLAGALQFF.

This chain joins TRBV2 and TRBJ1-1; no definite D call. This CDR3 has 12 amino acids. The germline gives CDR1 SNHLY, CDR2 FYNNEI. V lost 6 bases, J lost 5 bases, and 10 bases lay in between. CDR3 residues: CASSRDRTEAFF. DNA for the CDR3: TGTGCCAGCAGCCGGGATCGAACTGAAGCTTTCTTT.

This chain joins TRBV29-1 and TRBJ2-2; perhaps D is TRBD1 or TRBD2 (7 bases each). Germline lookup yields CDR1 SQVTM and CDR2 ANQGSEA. The CDR3 is made up of 13 amino acids. V was cut by 7 bases and J by 7 bases, with 16 bases left in between. CDR3: CSAQTGEGGELFF. CDR3 coding DNA: TGCAGCGCCCAAACAGGGGAGGGCGGGGAGCTGTTTTTT.

This clonotype was counted once. V gene TRBV20-1 combines with J gene TRBJ1-1; D perhaps matches TRBD1 (5 bases). CDR3 length equals 13 residues. With 6 bases removed from V and 1 base from J, the gap between germline ends came to 12 bases. CDR1 is DFQATT and CDR2 is SNEGSKA in the germline V gene (reference sequence). For the CDR3, the DNA is TGCAGTGCCCCCCACGACAGGAACACTGAAGCTTTCTTT. Translated: CSAPHDRNTEAFF.

The CDR3 coding sequence is TGTGCCAGCAGTCGACACGGCACCGGGGAGCTGTTTTTT. This codes for CASSRHGTGELFF. The chain couples TRBV3-1 to TRBJ2-2; D is uncertain. Germline assignment: CDR1 LGHDT and CDR2 YNNKEL (reference sequence). The CDR3 is 13 residues long. V lost 6 bases to trimming and J lost 4 bases, with 9 bases between them. Based on the CDR3 plus reference TRBV3-1 and TRBJ2-2, the full variable domain is DTAVSQTPKYLVTQMGNDKSIKCEQNLGHDTMYWYKQDSKKFLKIMFSYNNKELIINETVPNRFSPKSPDKAHLNLHINSLELGDSAVYFCASSRHGTGELFFGEGSRLTVL.

The chain combines TRBV10-3 with TRBJ1-1; TRBD1 is a possible D gene (6 bases). The CDR3 loop spans 13 amino acids. Trimming removed 7 bases from V and 1 base from J, with 10 bases in between. Germline CDR1 reads ENHRY; CDR2 reads SYGVKD. The CDR3 sequence: CAITRGPNTEAFF. CDR3 bases: TGTGCCATCACCAGGGGCCCGAACACTGAAGCTTTCTTT.

The J gene is TRBJ1-6, the V gene TRBV20-1, with TRBD1 matching 7 bases. CDR3 length: 14 residues. Trimming at V came to 3 bases and at J to 10 bases, leaving 9 bases not matched to a gene. The V gene's germline CDR1 is DFQATT and CDR2 SNEGSKA (reference sequence). As DNA, the CDR3 is TGCAGTGCTAGGCCTGACAGGGTGCACTCACCCCTCCACTTT. This sequence encodes CSARPDRVHSPLHF.

The CDR3 reads CATSKMEGTEAFF. The CDR3 bases are TGTGCCACCAGTAAGATGGAAGGCACTGAAGCTTTCTTT. V is TRBV15 and J is TRBJ1-1; D ambiguous. Trimming stripped 6 bases from V and 4 bases from J, with 12 bases between. Germline values: CDR1 LNHNV, CDR2 YYDKDF (reference sequence). The CDR3 runs to 13 residues.

The chain links TRBV6-1 to TRBJ2-3; TRBD1 or TRBD2 may be the D gene (6 bases each). The length of the CDR3 is 13 residues. V was pared by 0 bases and J by 6 bases, with 7 bases between. CDR1 and CDR2 from the germline V gene are MNHNS and SASEGT. The CDR3 region has the DNA TGTGCCAGCAGTGAAGCAGGGGGGGATACGCAGTATTTT. Protein product: CASSEAGGDTQYF.

This clonotype was observed once. The chain links TRBV20-1 to TRBJ1-5; D is unresolved. Deletions cut 0 bases from V and 0 bases from J, with 9 bases between. The CDR3 covers 15 residues. Germline assignment: CDR1 DFQATT and CDR2 SNEGSKA (reference sequence). CDR3 DNA: TGCAGTGCTAGAGATGGATCTCCTAGCAATCAGCCCCAGCATTTT. It translates to CSARDGSPSNQPQHF.